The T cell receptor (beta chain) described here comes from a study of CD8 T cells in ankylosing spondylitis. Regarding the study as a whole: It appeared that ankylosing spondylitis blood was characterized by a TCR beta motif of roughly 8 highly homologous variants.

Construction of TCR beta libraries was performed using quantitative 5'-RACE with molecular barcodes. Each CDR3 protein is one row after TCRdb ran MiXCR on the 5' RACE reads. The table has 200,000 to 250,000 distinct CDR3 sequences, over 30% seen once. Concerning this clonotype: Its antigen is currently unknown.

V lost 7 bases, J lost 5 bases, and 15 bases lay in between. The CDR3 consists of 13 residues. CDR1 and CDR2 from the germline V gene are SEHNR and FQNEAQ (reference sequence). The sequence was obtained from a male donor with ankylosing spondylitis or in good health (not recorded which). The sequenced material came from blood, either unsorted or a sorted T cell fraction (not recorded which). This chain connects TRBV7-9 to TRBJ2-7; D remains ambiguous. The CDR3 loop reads CASNDPPPDEQYF. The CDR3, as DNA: TGTGCCAGCAACGACCCCCCCCCGGACGAGCAGTACTTC.